The sequence of this TCR beta chain was determined in a study of blood T cell repertoires in COVID-19. Across the whole study: There were acute and convalescent COVID-19 samples, and they came from the United States, Italy and Spain. Sample material is recorded as cDNA or gDNA derived from T cells, B-cell-depleted T cells, or PBMCs.

This clone has only a few counts. In the study's own analysis: From reference gene primer amplification, estimates of nucleated cell counts were derived. The protocol was immunoSEQ multiplex PCR, while the TCRdb copy is restricted to in-frame clones and leaves out a portion. From that table come the V and J calls and clone size; the DNA was used to work out D and trimming. The sample lists hundreds of thousands of clones; about 88% were seen once. This sequence originates from a man aged 35 to 55 with acute or convalescent COVID-19. The sample consisted of peripheral blood.

CDR3 coding DNA: TGTGCCAGTAGTATAAGGGGACAGGGGGCACAATTGAACACTGAAGCTTTCTTT. This encodes CASSIRGQGAQLNTEAFF. This chain uses TRBV19 with TRBJ1-1, with 12 bases aligning to TRBD1. With 2 bases clipped from V and 0 bases from J, the junction kept 7 bases outside the gene matches. From germline, CDR1 is LNHDA and CDR2 SQIVND (reference sequence). The CDR3 runs to 18 residues.